This entry lists 20 T cell receptor beta chains sequenced from one sample in a study of T cells in Graves' hyperthyroidism and ophthalmopathy. TCR beta CDR3 region amplification was performed from RNA transcripts. HTBI primers drove first-round RT-PCR of the TCR CDR3. One entry per CDR3 protein results from TCRdb running MiXCR on the multiplex PCR reads. Of about 500,000 distinct CDR3 sequences in the sample, around 15% were seen once. The sample taken for sequencing was blood. The receptors stem from a woman between 18 and 30 years old with Graves' hyperthyroidism.

This clonotype has just a few counts. The chain carries TRBV2 and TRBJ1-1; D ambiguous. V lost 6 bases and J lost 0, with 8 bases in between. This CDR3 comprises 13 residues. CDR1 is SNHLY, CDR2 FYNNEI, per germline. The CDR3 loop is CASRRKMNTEAFF. CDR3 DNA sequence: TGTGCCAGCAGACGGAAAATGAACACTGAAGCTTTCTTT.

J is TRBJ2-1 and V is TRBV28; the D is unclear. CDR1 is MDHEN, CDR2 SYDVKM, per germline. The CDR3 has 14 residues. The V and J ends lost 7 bases and 0 bases respectively, with 10 bases between them. The CDR3 DNA reads TGTGCCAGCACCCTTTGGGGCTCCTACAATGAGCAGTTCTTC. Translated, it gives CASTLWGSYNEQFF.

This CDR3 is CSAREDRTAEAFF. The CDR3 coding sequence is TGCAGTGCTAGAGAGGACAGAACTGCTGAAGCTTTCTTT. The chain couples TRBV20-1 to TRBJ1-1; TRBD1 might be the D (6 bases). Germline CDR1 is DFQATT and CDR2 is SNEGSKA (reference sequence). Trimming removed 0 bases at V and 6 bases at J, with 11 bases between. This CDR3 has 13 amino acids.

The sample holds many counts of this clonotype. The chain has TRBV15 and TRBJ1-2, with a possible D match to TRBD1 (5 bases). The germline V gene encodes CDR1 LNHNV and CDR2 YYDKDF (reference sequence). Trimming removed 3 bases at V and 8 bases at J, with 22 bases between. The CDR3 runs 16 residues. CDR3 amino acids: CATSSPTRQGLRGYTF. The CDR3 DNA follows: TGTGCCACCAGCAGTCCTACCCGGCAGGGTTTGCGGGGCTACACCTTC.

The CDR3 is CASSVREVRVLEAFF. Written as DNA, the CDR3 is TGTGCCAGCAGTGTCAGGGAGGTGAGGGTCCTTGAAGCTTTCTTT. V usage is TRBV6-1 and J usage is TRBJ1-1; TRBD1 is a possible D gene (5 bases). Germline values: CDR1 MNHNS, CDR2 SASEGT. The CDR3 contains 15 residues. Trimming cost V 4 bases and J 7 bases, with 19 bases left between them.

In the case of this clonotype: The missing conserved phenylalanine or tryptophan at the end of this CDR3 makes a read error likely. V and J are TRBV7-8 and TRBJ1-5; D may be TRBD1 (5 bases). The germline V and J ends were trimmed by 0 bases and 1 base, with 10 bases remaining between them. The CDR3 has 16 residues. Germline values: CDR1 SGHVS, CDR2 FQNEAQ. CDR3 sequence reads: CASSLAWGVSNQPQHC. The CDR3 DNA sequence: TGTGCCAGCAGCTTAGCATGGGGCGTCAGCAATCAGCCCCAGCATTGT.

The table lists this clonotype with a few counts. The CDR3 is CATSDPLENTQYF. CDR3 bases: TGTGCCACCAGTGACCCATTAGAAAATACGCAGTATTTT. This chain connects TRBV24-1 to TRBJ2-3, with D uncertain. The germline V and J ends were trimmed by 4 bases and 7 bases, with 11 bases remaining between them. CDR1 KGHDR and CDR2 SFDVKD come from the germline V gene. This CDR3 is 13 amino acids long.

There are a few counts of this clonotype. This CDR3 reads CASSQDWSGRNTQYF. DNA of the CDR3: TGCGCCAGCAGCCAAGATTGGAGCGGGAGAAATACGCAGTATTTT. The chain has TRBV4-1 and TRBJ2-3; 8 bases fit TRBD2. The CDR3 runs to 15 residues. CDR1 and CDR2 from the germline V gene are MGHRA and YSYEKL. Trimming removed 0 bases from V and 7 bases from J; junction bases left unmatched: 6.

In this sample, this clonotype turned up a few times. This chain connects TRBV5-5 to TRBJ1-6; D may be TRBD1 (6 bases). Deletions cut 4 bases from V and 5 bases from J, with 13 bases between. Germline CDR1 SGHKS, CDR2 YYEKEE (reference sequence). The CDR3 contains 15 residues. CDR3 coding DNA: TGTGCCAGCAGCCCCACAGGGATAAATAATTCACCCCTCCACTTT. This translates into CASSPTGINNSPLHF.

The chain recombines TRBV11-2 with TRBJ2-1; D possibly corresponds to TRBD2 (6 bases). Germline CDR1 and CDR2: SGHAT and FQNNGV. Trimming took 1 base from V and 6 from J, leaving 13 bases between them. This CDR3 region has 15 residues. DNA for the CDR3: TGTGCCAGCAGCTTAGGACTAGGACTTGGCAATGAGCAGTTCTTC. Encoded protein: CASSLGLGLGNEQFF.

In its sample, this clonotype was seen many times. The chain has TRBV7-8 and TRBJ2-7; 8 nucleotides agree with TRBD2. Germline CDR1 and CDR2: SGHVS and FQNEAQ. The V segment lost 5 bases and the J segment 4 bases; nucleotides outside the gene matches: 10. CDR3 size: 15 residues. CDR3 nucleotides: TGTGCCAGCAGCATAACTGAGCGGGGGTCTTACGAGCAGTACTTC. Translation gives CASSITERGSYEQYF.

The chain couples TRBV20-1 to TRBJ1-3; D not certain. The V gene lost 1 base and the J gene lost 2 bases, with 3 bases spanning the gap. Per the germline V gene, CDR1 is DFQATT and CDR2 is SNEGSKA (reference sequence). This CDR3 comprises 12 residues. The CDR3 DNA reads as TGCAGTGCTAGAGGGACTGGAAACACCATATATTTT. It yields the protein CSARGTGNTIYF.

There are a few counts of this clonotype. The rearrangement links TRBV18 to TRBJ2-1; TRBD2 matches at 7 bases. The V gene end was trimmed by 0 bases and the J gene end by 13 bases; junction bases not matched to a gene: 3. Germline V gene lookup returns CDR1 KGHSH and CDR2 LQKENI. The CDR3 consists of 12 residues. The CDR3: CASSPPGLDQFF. CDR3 coding DNA: TGTGCCAGCTCACCACCCGGACTAGATCAGTTCTTC.

This clonotype has only one observation. The CDR3 here is CASSQTGPPEGNYEQYF. Written as DNA, the CDR3 is TGTGCCAGCAGCCAGACGGGACCCCCAGAGGGAAACTACGAGCAGTACTTC. This chain connects TRBV11-2 to TRBJ2-7, with D perhaps assigned TRBD1 or TRBD2 (5 bases each). Germline values: CDR1 SGHAT, CDR2 FQNNGV. This CDR3 comprises 17 residues. Between the trimmed V and J ends, which lost 5 bases and 3 bases, there was a span of 23 bases.

The chain is built from TRBV7-2 and TRBJ2-7, with a weak D call TRBD2 (5 bases). The germline V gene has CDR1 SGHTA and CDR2 FQGNSA. The V gene lost 1 base and the J gene lost 2 bases, with 12 bases spanning the gap. The CDR3 runs to 15 residues. In DNA, the CDR3 is TGTGCCAGCAGCTTAGTGGCGGGTGTCCCCTACGAGCAGTACTTC. Translation: CASSLVAGVPYEQYF.

This clonotype was observed a single time. V is TRBV5-1 and J is TRBJ2-7; possibly TRBD1 for D (5 bases). This CDR3 region has 15 residues. Germline CDR1 and CDR2: SGHRS and YFSETQ. V was clipped by 5 bases and J by 0 bases, with 15 bases between them. This chain's CDR3 is CASRTDTLLSYEQYF. The DNA for the CDR3 is TGCGCCAGCAGGACAGACACTCTCCTCTCCTACGAGCAGTACTTC.

The chain is built from TRBV4-1 and TRBJ1-2, with D unresolved. V shed 0 bases and J shed 8 bases, with 10 bases lying between them. The CDR3 has 13 residues. The germline CDR1 and CDR2 sequences are MGHRA and YSYEKL. This chain's CDR3 is CASSQDDSWGYTF. The CDR3 region has the DNA TGCGCCAGCAGCCAAGATGACTCTTGGGGCTACACCTTC.

The chain employs TRBV7-2 and TRBJ2-1, with 8 bases lining up with TRBD1. The J segment lost 5 bases and the V segment lost 5 bases, leaving 11 bases of the junction unmatched. The V gene's germline CDR1 is SGHTA and CDR2 FQGNSA. The CDR3 is 16 amino acids. CDR3 protein: CASSPAGGPIDNEQFF. CDR3 sequence (DNA): TGTGCCAGCAGCCCCGCAGGGGGCCCCATTGACAATGAGCAGTTCTTC.

The sample holds many counts of this clonotype. The V gene is TRBV7-9, the J gene TRBJ1-1; the D is unclear. The V end was cut by 4 bases, the J end by 2 bases, with 11 bases between. CDR1 is SEHNR, CDR2 FQNEAQ, per germline (reference sequence). This CDR3 has 14 residues. This CDR3 is CASSSNTRNTEAFF. The CDR3 nucleotides are TGTGCCAGCAGCTCCAATACAAGAAACACTGAAGCTTTCTTT.

Only a few counts were recorded for this clonotype. This chain links TRBV5-5 with TRBJ2-7; D may correspond to TRBD1 or TRBD2 (5 bases each). This CDR3 is built from 14 residues. Germline lookup yields CDR1 SGHKS and CDR2 YYEKEE (reference sequence). Trimming shortened V by 4 bases and J by 3 bases, and 14 bases separated the two germline ends. This CDR3 is CASSMGRGYYEQYF. The CDR3 DNA is TGTGCCAGCAGCATGGGACGGGGATACTACGAGCAGTACTTC.